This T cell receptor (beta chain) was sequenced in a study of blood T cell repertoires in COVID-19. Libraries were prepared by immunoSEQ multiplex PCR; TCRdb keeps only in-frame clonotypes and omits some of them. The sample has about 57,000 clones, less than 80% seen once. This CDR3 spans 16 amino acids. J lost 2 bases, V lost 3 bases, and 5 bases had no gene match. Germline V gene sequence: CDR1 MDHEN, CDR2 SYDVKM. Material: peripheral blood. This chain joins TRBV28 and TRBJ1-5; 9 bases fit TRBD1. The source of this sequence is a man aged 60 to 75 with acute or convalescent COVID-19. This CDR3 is CASSFPRTGGNQPQHF. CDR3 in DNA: TGTGCCAGCAGTTTCCCTAGGACAGGGGGCAATCAGCCCCAGCATTTT.